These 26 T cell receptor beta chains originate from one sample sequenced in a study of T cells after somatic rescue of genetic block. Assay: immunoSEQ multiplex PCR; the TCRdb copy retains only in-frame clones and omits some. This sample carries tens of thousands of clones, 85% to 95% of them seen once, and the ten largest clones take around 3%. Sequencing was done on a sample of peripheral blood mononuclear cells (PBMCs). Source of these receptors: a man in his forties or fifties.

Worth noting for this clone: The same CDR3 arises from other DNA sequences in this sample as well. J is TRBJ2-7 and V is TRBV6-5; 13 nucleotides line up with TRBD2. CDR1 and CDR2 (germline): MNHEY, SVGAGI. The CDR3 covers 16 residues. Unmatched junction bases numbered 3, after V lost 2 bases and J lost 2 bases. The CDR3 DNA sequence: TGTGCCAGCAGTTACGACGGGACTAGCGGGACCTACGAGCAGTACTTC. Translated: CASSYDGTSGTYEQYF.

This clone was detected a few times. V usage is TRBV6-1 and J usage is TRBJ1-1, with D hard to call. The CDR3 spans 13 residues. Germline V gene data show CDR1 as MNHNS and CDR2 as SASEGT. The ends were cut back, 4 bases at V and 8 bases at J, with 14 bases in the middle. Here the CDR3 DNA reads TGTGCCAGCAGTGTCATGATCGAGAGGGAAGCTTTCTTT. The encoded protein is CASSVMIEREAFF.

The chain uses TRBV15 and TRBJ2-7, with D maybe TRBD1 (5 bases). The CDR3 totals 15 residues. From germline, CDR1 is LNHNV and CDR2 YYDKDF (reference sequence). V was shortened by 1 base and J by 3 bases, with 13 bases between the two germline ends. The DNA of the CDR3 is TGTGCCACCAGCAGAGGGGTGCAGGGAAGCTACGAGCAGTACTTC. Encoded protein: CATSRGVQGSYEQYF. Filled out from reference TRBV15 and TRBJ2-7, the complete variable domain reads DAMVIQNPRYQVTQFGKPVTLSCSQTLNHNVMYWYQQKSSQAPKLLFHYYDKDFNNEADTPDNFQSRRPNTSFCFLDIRSPGLGDTAMYLCATSRGVQGSYEQYFGPGTRLTVT.

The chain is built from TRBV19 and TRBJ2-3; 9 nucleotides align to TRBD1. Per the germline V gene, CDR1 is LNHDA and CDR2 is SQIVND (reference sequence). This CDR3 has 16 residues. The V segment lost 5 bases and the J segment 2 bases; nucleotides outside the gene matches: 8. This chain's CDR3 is CASSVGRDRATDTQYF. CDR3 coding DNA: TGTGCCAGTAGTGTGGGGCGGGACAGGGCCACAGATACGCAGTATTTT.

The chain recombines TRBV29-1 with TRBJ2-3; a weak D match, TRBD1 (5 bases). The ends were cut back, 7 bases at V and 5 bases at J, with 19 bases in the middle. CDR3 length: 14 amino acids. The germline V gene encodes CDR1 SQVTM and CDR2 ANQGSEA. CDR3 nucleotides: TGCAGCGCTGACCCGACAGTAAGGGGAGATACGCAGTATTTT. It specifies CSADPTVRGDTQYF.

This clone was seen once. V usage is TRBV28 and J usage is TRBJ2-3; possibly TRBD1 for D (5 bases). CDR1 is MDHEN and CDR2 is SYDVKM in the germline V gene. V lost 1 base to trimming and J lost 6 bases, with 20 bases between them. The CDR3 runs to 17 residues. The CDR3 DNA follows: TGTGCCAGCAGTTTATATTCCAGGGCAGGGAAGTGGGATACGCAGTATTTT. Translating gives CASSLYSRAGKWDTQYF.

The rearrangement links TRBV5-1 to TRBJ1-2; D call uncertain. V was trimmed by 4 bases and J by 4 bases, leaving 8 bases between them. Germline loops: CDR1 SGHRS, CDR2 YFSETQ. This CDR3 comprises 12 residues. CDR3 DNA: TGCGCCAGCAGCACCGGCGGCTATGGCTACACCTTC. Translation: CASSTGGYGYTF.

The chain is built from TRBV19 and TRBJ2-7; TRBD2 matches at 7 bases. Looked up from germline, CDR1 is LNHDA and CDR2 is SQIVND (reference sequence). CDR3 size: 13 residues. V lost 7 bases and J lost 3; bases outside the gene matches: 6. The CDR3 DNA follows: TGTGCCAGTACCAGCGGGGATTACTACGAGCAGTACTTC. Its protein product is CASTSGDYYEQYF.

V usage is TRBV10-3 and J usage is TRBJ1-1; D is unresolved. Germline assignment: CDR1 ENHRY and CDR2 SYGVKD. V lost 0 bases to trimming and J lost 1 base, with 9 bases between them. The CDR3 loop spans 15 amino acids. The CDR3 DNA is TGTGCCATCAGTGAGTCGAATGTGGGGAACACTGAAGCTTTCTTT. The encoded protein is CAISESNVGNTEAFF.

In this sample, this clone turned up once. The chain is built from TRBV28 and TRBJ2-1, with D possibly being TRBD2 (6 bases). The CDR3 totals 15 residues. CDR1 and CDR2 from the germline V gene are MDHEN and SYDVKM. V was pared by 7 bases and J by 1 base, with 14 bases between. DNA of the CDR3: TGTGCCAGCACCTTGGGTGGGAGGTCCTACAATGAGCAGTTCTTC. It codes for CASTLGGRSYNEQFF. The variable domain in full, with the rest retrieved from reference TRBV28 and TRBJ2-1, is DVKVTQSSRYLVKRTGEKVFLECVQDMDHENMFWYRQDPGLGLRLIYFSYDVKMKEKGDIPEGYSVSREKKERFSLILESASTNQTSMYLCASTLGGRSYNEQFFGPGTRLTVL.

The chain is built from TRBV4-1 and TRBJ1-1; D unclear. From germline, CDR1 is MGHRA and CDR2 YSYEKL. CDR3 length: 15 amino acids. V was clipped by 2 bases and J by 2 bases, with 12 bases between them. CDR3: CASSQPRTGNTEAFF. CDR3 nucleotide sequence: TGCGCCAGCAGCCAACCCCGGACCGGCAACACTGAAGCTTTCTTT.

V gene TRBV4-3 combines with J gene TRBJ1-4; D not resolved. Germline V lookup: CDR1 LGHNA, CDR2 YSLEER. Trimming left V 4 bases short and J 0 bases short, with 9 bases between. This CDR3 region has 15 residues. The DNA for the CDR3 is TGCGCCAGCAGCCGGCTTCTTGCAACTAATGAAAAACTGTTTTTT. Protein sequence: CASSRLLATNEKLFF.

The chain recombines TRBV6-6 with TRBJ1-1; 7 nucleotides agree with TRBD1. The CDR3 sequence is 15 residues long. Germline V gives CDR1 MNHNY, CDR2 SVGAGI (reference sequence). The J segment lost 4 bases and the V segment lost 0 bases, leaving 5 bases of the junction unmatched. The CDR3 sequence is CASSYSGQAGTEAFF. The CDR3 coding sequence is TGTGCCAGCAGTTACTCTGGACAGGCGGGCACTGAAGCTTTCTTT.

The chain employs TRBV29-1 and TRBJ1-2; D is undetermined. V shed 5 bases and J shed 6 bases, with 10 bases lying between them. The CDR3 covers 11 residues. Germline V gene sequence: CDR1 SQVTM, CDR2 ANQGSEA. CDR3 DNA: TGCAGCGTTACCGCAGACGATGGCTACACCTTC. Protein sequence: CSVTADDGYTF.

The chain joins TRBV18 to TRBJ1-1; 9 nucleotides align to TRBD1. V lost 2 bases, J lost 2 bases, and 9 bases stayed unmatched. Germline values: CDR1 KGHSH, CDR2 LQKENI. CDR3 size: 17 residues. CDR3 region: CASSPSYLTGGNTEAFF. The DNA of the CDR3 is TGTGCCAGCTCACCATCCTATTTAACAGGGGGCAACACTGAAGCTTTCTTT.

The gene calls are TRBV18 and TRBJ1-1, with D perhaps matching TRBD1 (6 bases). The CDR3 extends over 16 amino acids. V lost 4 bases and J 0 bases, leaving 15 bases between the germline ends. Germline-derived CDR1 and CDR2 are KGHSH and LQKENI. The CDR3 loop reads CASSQDSSRMNTEAFF. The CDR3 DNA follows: TGTGCCAGCTCACAGGACAGCTCCAGGATGAACACTGAAGCTTTCTTT.

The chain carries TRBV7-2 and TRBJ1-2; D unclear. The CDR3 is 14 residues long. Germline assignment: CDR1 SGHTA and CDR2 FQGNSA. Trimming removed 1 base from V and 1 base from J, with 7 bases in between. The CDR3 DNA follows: TGTGCCAGCAGCTTAGGTCGGCTTAACTATGGCTACACCTTC. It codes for CASSLGRLNYGYTF. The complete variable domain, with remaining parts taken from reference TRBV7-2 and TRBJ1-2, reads GAGVSQSPSNKVTEKGKDVELRCDPISGHTALYWYRQSLGQGLEFLIYFQGNSAPDKSGLPSDRFSAERTGGSVSTLTIQRTQQEDSAVYLCASSLGRLNYGYTFGSGTRLTVV.

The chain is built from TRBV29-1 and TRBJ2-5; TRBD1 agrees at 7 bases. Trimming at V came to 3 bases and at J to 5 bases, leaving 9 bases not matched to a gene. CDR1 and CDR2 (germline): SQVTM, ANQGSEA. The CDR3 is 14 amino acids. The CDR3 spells CSVDRQGKGETQYF. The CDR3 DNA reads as TGCAGCGTTGACCGACAGGGAAAAGGCGAGACCCAGTACTTC.

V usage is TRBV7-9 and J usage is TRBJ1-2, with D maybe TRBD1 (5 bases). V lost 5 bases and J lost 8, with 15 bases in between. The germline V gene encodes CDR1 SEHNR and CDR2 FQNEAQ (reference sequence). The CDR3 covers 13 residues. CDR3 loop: CASSNAGRAGYTF. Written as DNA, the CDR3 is TGTGCCAGCAGCAACGCAGGGAGGGCAGGCTACACCTTC.

The CDR3 DNA reads TGCGCCAGCAGCCCGGGCCATCACAGGCAAAACTACGAGCAGTACTTC. Its protein product is CASSPGHHRQNYEQYF. The genes are TRBV5-1 and TRBJ2-7; possibly TRBD1 for D (5 bases). V was clipped by 4 bases and J by 3 bases, with 20 bases between them. The CDR3 is 16 residues long. CDR1 and CDR2 from the germline V gene are SGHRS and YFSETQ.

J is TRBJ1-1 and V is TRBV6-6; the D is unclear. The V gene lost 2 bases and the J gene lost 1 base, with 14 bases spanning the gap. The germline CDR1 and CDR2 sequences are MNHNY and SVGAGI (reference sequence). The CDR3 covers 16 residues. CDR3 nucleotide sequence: TGTGCCAGCAGTTACAAAGTCGTCGACTCGAACACTGAAGCTTTCTTT. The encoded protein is CASSYKVVDSNTEAFF.

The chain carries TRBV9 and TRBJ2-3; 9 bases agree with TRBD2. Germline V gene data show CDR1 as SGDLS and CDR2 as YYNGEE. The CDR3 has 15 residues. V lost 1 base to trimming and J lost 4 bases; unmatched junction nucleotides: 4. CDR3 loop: CASSVSAGGADTQYF. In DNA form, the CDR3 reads TGTGCCAGCAGCGTATCAGCGGGAGGCGCAGATACGCAGTATTTT.

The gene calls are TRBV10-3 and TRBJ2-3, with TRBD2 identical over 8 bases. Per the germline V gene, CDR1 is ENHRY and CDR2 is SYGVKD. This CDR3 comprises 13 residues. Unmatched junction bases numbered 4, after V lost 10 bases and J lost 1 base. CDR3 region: CATRGGGTDTQYF. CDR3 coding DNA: TGTGCCACCCGGGGGGGCGGCACAGATACGCAGTATTTT.

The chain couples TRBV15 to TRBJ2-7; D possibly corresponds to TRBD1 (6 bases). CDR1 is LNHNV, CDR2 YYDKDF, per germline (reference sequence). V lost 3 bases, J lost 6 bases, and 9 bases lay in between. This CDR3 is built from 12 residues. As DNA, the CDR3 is TGTGCCACCAGCAGTACAGGGCGCGAGCAGTACTTC. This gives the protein CATSSTGREQYF.

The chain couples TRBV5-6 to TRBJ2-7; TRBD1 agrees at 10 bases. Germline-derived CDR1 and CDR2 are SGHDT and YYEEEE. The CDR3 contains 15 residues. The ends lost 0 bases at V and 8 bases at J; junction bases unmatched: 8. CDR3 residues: CASSLDPRTGGKQYF. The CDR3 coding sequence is TGTGCCAGCAGCTTGGATCCAAGGACAGGGGGTAAGCAGTACTTC.

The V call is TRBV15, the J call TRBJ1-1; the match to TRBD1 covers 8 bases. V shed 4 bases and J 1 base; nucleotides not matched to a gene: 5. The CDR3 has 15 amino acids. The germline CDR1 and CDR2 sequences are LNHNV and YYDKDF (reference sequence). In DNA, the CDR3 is TGTGCCACCAGCAAAGGCGGGACAGGGAACACTGAAGCTTTCTTT. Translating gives CATSKGGTGNTEAFF.